This T cell receptor (beta chain) was obtained from a study of CD4 T cells in relation to SARS-CoV-2 and coronaviruses. Study as a whole: The negative reference was HIV-1 Nef peptide pool or peptide-free culture.

The germline V gene encodes CDR1 MGHRA and CDR2 YSYEKL. V was trimmed by 1 base and J by 1 base, leaving 11 bases between them. This CDR3 region has 15 residues. Note on this clone: What it binds is unknown.

Produced via immunoSEQ multiplex PCR; TCRdb's table is partial and in-frame only. The table lists 22,000 or so clones, just over 65% of them singletons. CD4+ T cells from unexposed donors were obtained before the COVID-19 pandemic (2011-2018). CD4+ T cells were isolated from the cells after about nine days of culture. Testing used SARS-CoV-2 S/N and four cold-coronavirus spikes on unexposed-donor CD4+ T cells, cells permitting. The sequence was obtained from a human donor in good health. The chain employs TRBV4-1 and TRBJ2-7; no firm D call. What was sequenced was CD4+ T cells from PBMCs, cultured in vitro. The CDR3 nucleotides read TGCGCCAGCAGCCAAGGAATCAGCGCTTCCTACGAGCAGTACTTC. Amino acid sequence: CASSQGISASYEQYF.